The next 11 T cell receptor beta chains were all read from a single sample in a study of blood T cell repertoires in COVID-19. Assay: immunoSEQ multiplex PCR; the TCRdb copy retains only in-frame clones and omits some. Here the sample spans over 150,000 clones, roughly 86% being singletons. Sequencing was done on a sample of peripheral blood. Receptors were obtained from a man in his 60s with COVID-19, enrolled during active disease.

The gene calls are TRBV6-2 or TRBV6-3 and TRBJ1-1, with 8 nucleotides matching TRBD1. Germline CDR1 is MNHEY and CDR2 is SVGEGT. J was trimmed by 10 bases and V by 5 bases; bases with no gene match: 9. This CDR3 region has 13 residues. The CDR3 loop reads CASSTIGQGGAFF. CDR3 coding DNA: TGTGCCAGCAGTACAATCGGACAGGGAGGAGCTTTCTTT.

This clone was detected only a few times. V usage is TRBV10-3 and J usage is TRBJ1-2; tentative D call: TRBD1 (5 bases). Germline V lookup: CDR1 ENHRY, CDR2 SYGVKD. V was cut by 4 bases and J by 4 bases, with 10 bases left in between. CDR3 length: 13 amino acids. The CDR3: CAISGGGSYGYTF. The CDR3 DNA follows: TGTGCCATCAGTGGGGGGGGTAGCTATGGCTACACCTTC.

The chain couples TRBV6-5 to TRBJ1-2; 9 nucleotides align to TRBD1. CDR1 is MNHEY and CDR2 is SVGAGI in the germline V gene. V dropped 4 bases and J dropped 4; count of bases not matched to a gene: 4. This CDR3 contains 14 residues. CDR3 DNA: TGTGCCAGCAGTTTTGGACAGGGGAGCTATGGCTACACCTTC. Protein sequence: CASSFGQGSYGYTF.

This chain uses TRBV7-2 with TRBJ1-4; D remains ambiguous. Germline V gene lookup returns CDR1 SGHTA and CDR2 FQGNSA. V shed 2 bases and J shed 7 bases, with 14 bases lying between them. CDR3 size: 15 residues. CDR3 in DNA: TGTGCCAGCAGCTTATCCCCCCAGTTCAGTGAAAAACTGTTTTTT. This gives the protein CASSLSPQFSEKLFF.

This chain joins TRBV4-3 and TRBJ2-5, with 9 bases matching TRBD1. The CDR3 runs to 17 residues. Germline CDR1 and CDR2: LGHNA and YSLEER. Unmatched junction bases numbered 8, after V lost 1 base and J lost 2 bases. CDR3 sequence: CASSQVYSGTGQETQYF. The DNA for the CDR3 is TGCGCCAGCAGCCAAGTTTACTCCGGGACAGGGCAAGAGACCCAGTACTTC.

The table lists this clone with a count of one. The chain links TRBV4-3 to TRBJ1-1, with a tentative D call TRBD1 (5 bases). CDR3 length: 15 residues. Trimming left V 1 base short and J 3 bases short, with 12 bases between. CDR1 LGHNA and CDR2 YSLEER come from the germline V gene. The CDR3 nucleotides read TGCGCCAGCAGCCAAGTAGACAGACCGTACACTGAAGCTTTCTTT. As protein: CASSQVDRPYTEAFF.

This clone was counted a single time. The chain has TRBV24-1 and TRBJ1-2, with a possible D match to TRBD1 (6 bases). V was shortened by 4 bases and J by 8 bases, with 16 bases between the two germline ends. This CDR3 is 14 amino acids long. Per the germline V gene, CDR1 is KGHDR and CDR2 is SFDVKD. CDR3 loop: CATSEQGFVGGYTF. The CDR3 DNA reads TGTGCCACCAGTGAACAGGGATTCGTGGGGGGCTACACCTTC.

J is TRBJ1-5 and V is TRBV4-1, with 7 bases matching TRBD1. The CDR3 loop spans 18 amino acids. The germline V gene encodes CDR1 MGHRA and CDR2 YSYEKL. J gave up 3 bases and V 0 bases, and 11 bases lay outside the gene matches. The chain's CDR3 is CASSQEGGTGAVNQPQHF. CDR3 sequence (DNA): TGCGCCAGCAGCCAAGAAGGGGGCACAGGGGCCGTCAATCAGCCCCAGCATTTT.

V usage is TRBV7-8 and J usage is TRBJ1-5; weak D call: TRBD1 (6 bases). CDR1 is SGHVS, CDR2 FQNEAQ, per germline. Trimming stripped 5 bases from V and 4 bases from J, with 15 bases between. The CDR3 contains 15 residues. The CDR3 spells CASSQQGGGNQPQHF. CDR3 sequence (DNA): TGTGCCAGCAGCCAACAAGGGGGGGGTAATCAGCCCCAGCATTTT.

The chain carries TRBV28 and TRBJ2-5, with D possibly TRBD1 on 5 matching bases. Germline V gene lookup returns CDR1 MDHEN and CDR2 SYDVKM. V lost 4 bases and J lost 4, with 13 bases in between. CDR3 length: 14 amino acids. The CDR3 sequence: CASSWVSRGETQYF. CDR3 nucleotide sequence: TGTGCCAGCAGTTGGGTTAGTAGGGGAGAGACCCAGTACTTC.

The CDR3 nucleotides read TGTGCCAGCAGACAACAAAACAGGGTTTCGGGCACAGATACGCAGTATTTT. Translation: CASRQQNRVSGTDTQYF. This chain connects TRBV2 to TRBJ2-3; tentative D call: TRBD1 (6 bases). The CDR3 sequence is 17 residues long. The germline V gene has CDR1 SNHLY and CDR2 FYNNEI. Deletions cut 6 bases from V and 1 base from J, with 20 bases between.